Listed below are T cell receptor beta chains from one sample, sequenced in a study of blood T cell repertoires in COVID-19. Sequencing used immunoSEQ multiplex PCR; TCRdb keeps in-frame clones, though not all of them. The profile shows around 95,000 clones, 81% of them singletons. The sequenced sample was peripheral blood. The receptors were sampled from a woman of 80 years or more with acute or convalescent COVID-19. Both conserved end residues are part of each CDR3. The order of the fields is CDR3 length, clone size, D gene, V gene, J gene, CDR3 protein, CDR3 DNA. The D gene is left open where the match is weak. The size entry is marked missing in some rows and otherwise reads once, few, many or a size class.

15	.	TRBD1	TRBV7-8	TRBJ1-2	CASSLSTGGMDGYTF	TGTGCCAGCAGCCTCTCGACAGGGGGCATGGATGGCTACACCTTC
16	.	.	TRBV7-7	TRBJ2-2	CASSPTVGGGFGELFF	TGTGCCAGCAGCCCTACCGTCGGCGGTGGATTCGGGGAGCTGTTTTTT
19	.	TRBD1	TRBV19	TRBJ2-1	CASSIGRTGARSSYNEQFF	TGTGCCAGTAGTATAGGAAGGACAGGGGCCCGGAGCTCCTACAATGAGCAGTTCTTC
16	.	.	TRBV5-1	TRBJ1-1	CASSPQGGMENTEAFF	TGCGCCAGCAGCCCCCAAGGCGGGATGGAGAACACTGAAGCTTTCTTT
13	.	.	TRBV19	TRBJ1-2	CASSKTWGQGYTF	TGTGCCAGTAGTAAAACTTGGGGCCAAGGCTACACCTTC
13	.	.	TRBV11-2	TRBJ1-1	CASSPRRQVAAFF	TGTGCCAGCAGCCCCCGTAGGCAGGTGGCAGCTTTCTTT
15	.	.	TRBV24-1	TRBJ2-2	CATSDPNHRSGELFF	TGTGCCACCAGTGATCCTAACCACAGGTCCGGGGAGCTGTTTTTT
16	.	TRBD2	TRBV5-6	TRBJ2-3	CASSFIAGTSTDTQYF	TGTGCCAGCAGCTTCATAGCGGGGACTAGCACAGATACGCAGTATTTT
16	once	.	TRBV24-1	TRBJ2-6	CATSDPTATGANVLTF	TGTGCCACCAGTGACCCTACAGCAACTGGGGCCAACGTCCTGACTTTC
14	.	TRBD1	TRBV19	TRBJ2-7	CASSIGTGDYEQYF	TGTGCCAGTAGTATCGGGACAGGGGATTACGAGCAGTACTTC
12	.	.	TRBV7-9	TRBJ1-6	CASSLGGSPLHF	TGTGCCAGCAGCTTAGGAGGTTCACCCCTCCACTTT
16	.	TRBD1	TRBV3-1/TRBV3-2	TRBJ1-2	CASSPFDRGLGYGYTF	TGTGCCAGCAGCCCTTTTGACAGGGGATTAGGGTATGGCTACACCTTC
13	.	.	TRBV5-6	TRBJ1-5	CASSLGAYQPQHF	TGTGCCAGCAGCTTGGGGGCTTATCAGCCCCAGCATTTT
14	.	TRBD1	TRBV29-1	TRBJ1-5	CSVGVGAGGQPQHF	TGCAGCGTTGGGGTGGGGGCAGGGGGACAGCCCCAGCATTTT
13	.	.	TRBV28	TRBJ1-2	CASSLSANYGYTF	TGTGCCAGCAGTTTATCTGCTAACTATGGCTACACCTTC
15	.	.	TRBV5-4	TRBJ1-2	CASSQQLPQRQGYTF	TGTGCCAGCAGCCAACAACTACCCCAACGTCAGGGCTACACCTTC
16	.	.	TRBV1	TRBJ2-3	CTSSQDRETSTDTQYF	TGCACCAGCAGCCAAGATCGGGAGACTAGCACAGATACGCAGTATTTT
13	.	.	TRBV19	TRBJ1-6	CASRESTNSPLHF	TGTGCCAGTAGGGAGTCCACTAATTCACCCCTCCACTTT
14	.	.	TRBV2	TRBJ2-1	CASRLASSYNEQFF	TGTGCCAGCAGACTAGCCAGCTCCTACAATGAGCAGTTCTTC
14	.	.	TRBV30	TRBJ1-5	CAWSKDSQNQPQHF	TGTGCCTGGAGTAAGGACAGCCAAAATCAGCCCCAGCATTTT
12	.	.	TRBV11-3	TRBJ2-5	CASSRSGETQYF	TGTGCCAGCAGCCGCAGCGGAGAGACCCAGTACTTC
17	.	TRBD1	TRBV7-2	TRBJ1-1	CASSLGGTGGIRTEAFF	TGTGCCAGCAGCTTAGGGGGGACAGGGGGCATACGTACTGAAGCTTTCTTT
15	.	.	TRBV6-2/TRBV6-3	TRBJ1-1	CASSGGRGKNTEAFF	TGTGCCAGCAGTGGTGGCCGGGGAAAGAACACTGAAGCTTTCTTT
14	once	TRBD1	TRBV5-1	TRBJ2-5	CASSAQGAAETQYF	TGCGCCAGCAGCGCACAGGGGGCCGCAGAGACCCAGTACTTC
17	.	TRBD1	TRBV9	TRBJ1-1	CASSPQAGTGENTEAFF	TGTGCCAGCAGCCCCCAGGCCGGGACAGGGGAGAACACTGAAGCTTTCTTT
14	.	.	TRBV28	TRBJ1-5	CASSLSGPPQPQHF	TGTGCCAGCAGTTTATCAGGGCCACCTCAGCCCCAGCATTTT
16	.	TRBD1	TRBV9	TRBJ2-3	CASSPRTGLGTDTQYF	TGTGCCAGCAGCCCACGGACAGGGCTAGGCACAGATACGCAGTATTTT